These 26 T cell receptor beta chains came from one sample sequenced in a study of prognosis after radiotherapy for stage I lung cancer. Two-round multiplex PCR, the amplification method, yielded TCR beta CDR3 from genomic DNA. Gene-specific TRBV and TRBJ primers were used in PCR round one. MiXCR, run by TCRdb on the multiplex PCR reads, gives a single entry per CDR3 protein. The sample shows 15,000 to 25,000 distinct CDR3 sequences, about 27% of them seen only once. This sample comprised PBMCs, obtained before or after stereotactic body radiation therapy (not recorded which). The receptors here all came from a donor over 45 with non-small cell lung cancer.

In regard to this clonotype: A much larger clonotype is one base distant, so this may be a read error. This chain links TRBV6-2 or TRBV6-3 with TRBJ2-7; no clear D. CDR3 length: 12 residues. The V and J ends lost 5 bases and 6 bases respectively, with 11 bases between them. Germline CDR1 MNHEY, CDR2 SVGEGT. The CDR3: CASSPHGAEQYF. For the CDR3, the DNA is TGTGCCAGCAGTCCACATGGTGCCGAGCAGTACTTC.

By share, this clonotype ranks as medium-sized. V gene TRBV6-1 combines with J gene TRBJ2-1; D is perhaps TRBD1 or TRBD2 (6 bases each). The CDR3 runs 14 residues. Germline-derived CDR1 and CDR2 are MNHNS and SASEGT. The V and J ends lost 8 bases and 9 bases respectively, with 20 bases between them. CDR3 nucleotides: TGTGCCAGCCAGGAGGGGGTAGGGTCTGGTGAGCAGTTCTTC. This sequence encodes CASQEGVGSGEQFF.

In its sample, this clonotype was seen many times. The CDR3 sequence is CASRRTFSYEQYF. The CDR3 DNA reads TGTGCCAGCAGACGGACGTTCTCCTACGAGCAGTACTTC. The J gene is TRBJ2-7, the V gene TRBV27; D not certain. The V gene lost 6 bases and the J gene lost 0 bases, with 9 bases spanning the gap. The CDR3 totals 13 residues. Germline values: CDR1 MNHEY, CDR2 SMNVEV (reference sequence).

The sample holds many counts of this clonotype. CDR3 residues: CASSSQGGSRAGELFF. In nucleotides, the CDR3 is TGTGCCAGCAGCTCCCAGGGGGGTAGCAGGGCCGGGGAGCTGTTTTTT. J is TRBJ2-2 and V is TRBV7-9; D may be TRBD1 (7 bases). V lost 4 bases to trimming and J lost 6 bases, with 18 bases between them. CDR1 SEHNR and CDR2 FQNEAQ come from the germline V gene (reference sequence). CDR3 length: 16 amino acids.

This clonotype has a count of ten or more. The chain couples TRBV9 to TRBJ1-1, with D hard to call. From germline, CDR1 is SGDLS and CDR2 YYNGEE. The V and J ends lost 0 bases and 4 bases respectively, with 7 bases between them. CDR3 length: 13 residues. The CDR3 loop reads CASSVGLFTEAFF. The CDR3 DNA reads TGTGCCAGCAGCGTAGGTTTGTTCACTGAAGCTTTCTTT.

This clonotype came up many times. This sequence joins TRBV5-1 and TRBJ2-5; perhaps TRBD2 as D (6 bases). The CDR3 consists of 16 residues. Trimming cost V 3 bases and J 2 bases, with 17 bases left between them. In germline, CDR1 is SGHRS, CDR2 YFSETQ. In nucleotides, the CDR3 is TGCGCCAGCAGCTCCGCCGCGGGACTGCAACAAGAGACCCAGTACTTC. This translates into CASSSAAGLQQETQYF.

Details on this clonotype: A much larger clone lies a single base off, so this may be a read error. The J gene is TRBJ2-5, the V gene TRBV15, with TRBD2 matching over 10 bases. The CDR3 loop spans 16 amino acids. Germline V gives CDR1 LNHNV, CDR2 YYDKDF (reference sequence). The CDR3: CATSRELLAGVETRYF. DNA for the CDR3: TGTGCCACCAGCAGAGAGTTGCTAGCGGGAGTGGAGACCCGGTACTTC.

This clonotype has a count of ten or more. This chain links TRBV28 with TRBJ2-7, with D tentatively TRBD1 or TRBD2 (6 bases each). V lost 6 bases and J 6 bases, leaving 15 bases between the germline ends. Germline V CDR1 and CDR2: MDHEN, SYDVKM. The CDR3 runs to 13 residues. CDR3: CASRVGGGREQYF. The CDR3 bases are TGTGCCAGCAGGGTAGGAGGGGGACGCGAGCAGTACTTC.

This clonotype was seen just once. The junction does not match germline at one end; this may be a read error. The chain joins TRBV6-2 or TRBV6-3 to TRBJ2-2; D possibly corresponds to TRBD1 (6 bases). The germline CDR1 and CDR2 sequences are MNHEY and SVGEGT. There are 14 residues in the CDR3. CDR3 sequence (DNA): TGTGCCAGCAGTCTGGGACACGGATCCGGGGAGCTTTTTTTT. As protein: CASSLGHGSGELFF.

This clonotype turned up a few times. A read error is likely here: a far larger clone is one base away. V and J are TRBV6-2 or TRBV6-3 and TRBJ2-3; TRBD1 is a possible D gene (5 bases). Trimming cost V 10 bases and J 0 bases, with 23 bases left between them. CDR3 length: 17 residues. Germline-derived CDR1 and CDR2 are MNHEY and SVGEGT. CDR3 DNA sequence: TGTGCCAACAGGCCTCAGCCCGCAGCCTATAGCACAGATACGCAGTATTTT. It yields the protein CANRPQPAAYSTDTQYF.

The chain recombines TRBV2 with TRBJ2-3; 11 nucleotides line up with TRBD2. After removal of 7 bases from V and 5 bases from J, the junction contained 5 bases not matched to a gene. The CDR3 runs to 14 residues. In germline, CDR1 is SNHLY, CDR2 FYNNEI. The CDR3 loop is CASILAGAGDTQYF. CDR3 DNA sequence: TGTGCCAGCATACTAGCGGGAGCTGGAGATACGCAGTATTTT.

This clonotype showed up many times. The chain couples TRBV10-3 to TRBJ1-5; TRBD1 is a possible D gene (6 bases). V was trimmed by 10 bases and J by 6 bases, leaving 19 bases between them. The CDR3 contains 14 residues. Germline lookup yields CDR1 ENHRY and CDR2 SYGVKD. Written as DNA, the CDR3 is TGTGCCACAGGGCCGACAGGAGGTTTTCAGCCCCAGCATTTT. This codes for CATGPTGGFQPQHF.

Worth noting for this clonotype: A read error is possible here, since a much larger clone lies one base away. The V call is TRBV6-2 or TRBV6-3, the J call TRBJ2-5, with 7 bases lining up with TRBD2. The CDR3 length is 16 residues. V was clipped by 8 bases and J by 2 bases; unmatched bases: 14. The germline CDR1 and CDR2 sequences are MNHEY and SVGEGT. CDR3 nucleotide sequence: TGTGCCAGCGGGCCTGCGGGAGCGGGTGCTCAAGAGACCCAGTACTTC. Its translation: CASGPAGAGAQETQYF.

In its sample, this clonotype was seen many times. J is TRBJ1-2 and V is TRBV6-1; D is uncertain. The germline CDR1 and CDR2 sequences are MNHNS and SASEGT. The V and J ends lost 0 bases and 8 bases respectively, with 10 bases between them. The CDR3 consists of 13 residues. CDR3 amino acids: CASSEAQDWGYTF. Written as DNA, the CDR3 is TGTGCCAGCAGTGAAGCGCAGGATTGGGGCTACACCTTC.

This clonotype has just a few counts. Just one base apart from a much larger clone, this may be a read error. The V call is TRBV6-1, the J call TRBJ2-1, with 11 positions matching TRBD2. J lost 8 bases, V lost 7 bases, and 10 bases had no gene match. Germline V gene sequence: CDR1 MNHNS, CDR2 SASEGT. The CDR3 loop spans 15 amino acids. The CDR3 nucleotides read TGTGCCAGCACCGTAACTAGCGGGGGTTACCATGAGCAGTTCTTC. Residues: CASTVTSGGYHEQFF.

The table lists this clonotype with many counts. The rearrangement links TRBV11-2 to TRBJ1-1; 7 nucleotides line up with TRBD1. V shed 0 bases and J 11 bases; nucleotides not matched to a gene: 6. CDR1 SGHAT and CDR2 FQNNGV come from the germline V gene. This CDR3 spans 13 amino acids. The chain's CDR3 is CASSLDHTGDAFF. CDR3 DNA: TGTGCCAGCAGCTTAGATCACACAGGGGATGCTTTCTTT.

At least ten counts were recorded for this clonotype. The genes are TRBV9 and TRBJ2-3, with D possibly matching TRBD2 (5 bases). The CDR3 covers 15 residues. Between the trimmed V and J ends, which lost 0 bases and 3 bases, there was a span of 11 bases. Germline assignment: CDR1 SGDLS and CDR2 YYNGEE. CDR3 protein: CASSVGPGLTDTQYF. CDR3 DNA sequence: TGTGCCAGCAGCGTAGGGCCGGGATTGACAGATACGCAGTATTTT. The whole variable domain, remainder taken from reference TRBV9 and TRBJ2-3, is DSGVTQTPKHLITATGQRVTLRCSPRSGDLSVYWYQQSLDQGLQFLIQYYNGEERAKGNILERFSAQQFPDLHSELNLSSLELGDSALYFCASSVGPGLTDTQYFGPGTRLTVL.

This clonotype showed up many times. The chain employs TRBV20-1 and TRBJ2-1; D remains ambiguous. Germline CDR1 DFQATT, CDR2 SNEGSKA (reference sequence). The CDR3 totals 13 residues. V was pared by 0 bases and J by 4 bases, with 7 bases between. The CDR3 DNA reads TGCAGTGCTAGAGATTTCAGGTACAATGAGCAGTTCTTC. Amino acid sequence: CSARDFRYNEQFF.

In its sample, this clonotype was seen many times. V and J are TRBV28 and TRBJ2-5, with TRBD2 identical over 7 bases. Looked up from germline, CDR1 is MDHEN and CDR2 is SYDVKM. V trimming: 4 bases; J trimming: 4 bases; junction bases outside the gene matches: 12. The CDR3 extends over 16 amino acids. The CDR3 region is CASSSGGRGVRETQYF. In DNA, the CDR3 is TGTGCCAGCAGTTCGGGCGGGAGAGGGGTTAGAGAGACCCAGTACTTC. The entire variable domain, with the rest obtained from reference TRBV28 and TRBJ2-5, is as follows: DVKVTQSSRYLVKRTGEKVFLECVQDMDHENMFWYRQDPGLGLRLIYFSYDVKMKEKGDIPEGYSVSREKKERFSLILESASTNQTSMYLCASSSGGRGVRETQYFGPGTRLLVL.

At least ten counts were recorded for this clonotype. V gene TRBV12-3 or TRBV12-4 combines with J gene TRBJ2-2, with D hard to call. V lost 5 bases and J 7 bases, leaving 14 bases between the germline ends. CDR3 size: 14 residues. In nucleotides, the CDR3 is TGTGCCAGCAGTCACTCTGGCGCTGGCGGGGAGCTGTTTTTT. Encoded protein: CASSHSGAGGELFF.

The J gene is TRBJ2-7, the V gene TRBV20-1; maybe TRBD2 (6 bases). Trimming shortened V by 6 bases and J by 5 bases, and 26 bases separated the two germline ends. This CDR3 is 16 amino acids long. The germline V gene encodes CDR1 DFQATT and CDR2 SNEGSKA (reference sequence). In DNA form, the CDR3 reads TGCAGTGCGTCACTTTCTGGCGCTGGAGGGCCGAACGAGCAGTACTTC. It codes for CSASLSGAGGPNEQYF.

This clonotype was counted many times. J is TRBJ2-3 and V is TRBV9, with D perhaps matching TRBD2 (6 bases). Trimming took off 0 bases at V and 2 bases at J, with 10 bases between the two ends. The germline CDR1 and CDR2 sequences are SGDLS and YYNGEE. This CDR3 has 15 amino acids. The CDR3 nucleotides are TGTGCCAGCAGCGTAGTGGCGGGGTCCACAGATACGCAGTATTTT. Its protein is CASSVVAGSTDTQYF.

On this clonotype itself: This likely traces to a read error, being one base from a far larger clone. The V gene is TRBV28, the J gene TRBJ1-4; 8 positions agree with TRBD1. Germline assignment: CDR1 MDHEN and CDR2 SYDVKM. The CDR3 length is 17 residues. The chain's CDR3 is CASRPTYTGQGNSPLNF. The CDR3 region has the DNA TGTGCCAGCAGACCGACCTACACAGGACAGGGAAATTCACCCCTCAACTTT.

This clonotype was seen repeatedly, ten times or more. The rearrangement links TRBV2 to TRBJ2-2; possible D gene TRBD1, 5 bases. This CDR3 is 15 amino acids long. The germline V gene encodes CDR1 SNHLY and CDR2 FYNNEI. Deletions cut 3 bases from V and 4 bases from J, with 12 bases between. The CDR3 spells CASSETAGRTGELFF. The DNA for the CDR3 is TGTGCCAGCAGTGAGACGGCAGGGCGCACCGGGGAGCTGTTTTTT.

This clonotype was observed many times. The rearrangement uses TRBV12-3 or TRBV12-4 and TRBJ2-5, with D possibly TRBD2 on 5 matching bases. The CDR3 runs 12 residues. Trimming shortened V by 5 bases and J by 4 bases, and 8 bases separated the two germline ends. CDR3 coding DNA: TGTGCCAGCAGTCAACTAGGAGAGACCCAGTACTTC. Protein sequence: CASSQLGETQYF.

For this clonotype: A far larger clone is just one base off, so this is likely a read error. Here the CDR3 reads CASRYRGGQYF. For the CDR3, the DNA is TGTGCCAGCAGATACAGGGGTGGGCAGTACTTC. The gene calls are TRBV6-2 or TRBV6-3 and TRBJ2-7; 7 bases map to TRBD1. This CDR3 is 11 amino acids long. The junction had 5 bases not matched to a gene; V was cut back by 6 bases and J by 9 bases. CDR1 MNHEY and CDR2 SVGEGT come from the germline V gene.